This T cell receptor (beta chain) was recovered during a study of blood T cell repertoires in COVID-19. About the research overall: Samples representing acute and convalescent COVID-19 were sourced from the United States, Italy and Spain. PBMCs, B-cell-depleted T cells, or T cells provided the cDNA or gDNA that made up the material.

Repertoires were generated with immunoSEQ multiplex PCR, while TCRdb's copy carries only in-frame clones and drops some. This table holds 350,000 to 450,000 clones, less than 90% found once. The CDR3 totals 18 residues. CDR1 and CDR2 from the germline V gene are SGDLS and YYNGEE. After removal of 0 bases from V and 0 bases from J, the junction contained 8 bases not matched to a gene. Enrollment of patients from Seattle took place during active infection, with longitudinal follow-up. The receptor comes from a woman aged 60-75 years with COVID-19, enrolled during active disease. This chain uses TRBV9 with TRBJ2-3; 9 bases agree with TRBD2. Sequencing input: peripheral blood. CDR3 in DNA: TGTGCCAGCAGCGTAGTTCGTGGAGCGGGGGGCAGCACAGATACGCAGTATTTT. Its protein product is CASSVVRGAGGSTDTQYF.